A selection of T cell receptor beta chains follows, all from one sample in a study of cytotoxic CD8 clonotypes in ibrutinib-treated CLL. This table comes from immunoSEQ multiplex PCR, and its TCRdb copy is limited to in-frame clones, with some not included. The sample records 140,000 or so clones, 70% to 80% being singletons. The sample here was PBMCs, taken after 12 months of ibrutinib treatment. Every receptor here comes from a human donor with chronic lymphocytic leukemia. The CDR3 runs from the conserved cysteine through the conserved F or W. The order of the fields is V gene, clone size, J gene, D gene, CDR3 DNA, CDR3 protein. The D gene is left open where the match is weak. Clone size appears in some rows only: once, few, many, or a class for an expanded clone.

TRBV9	.	TRBJ2-7	.	TGTGCCAGCAGCGTAGGTCGGACTGCTCCAACTTACTCCTACGAGCAGTACTTC	CASSVGRTAPTYSYEQYF
TRBV28	.	TRBJ2-7	TRBD2	TGTGCCAGCAGTTTTAGGACTAGCGGAAACATTTACGAGCAGTACTTC	CASSFRTSGNIYEQYF
TRBV19	.	TRBJ2-3	.	TGTGCCAGTACCTCAAGTATTCCCCCCACAGATACGCAGTATTTT	CASTSSIPPTDTQYF
TRBV6-5	few	TRBJ1-5	.	TGTGCCAGCAGTTACTCCCAGGGTCCGGGGCCCCAGCATTTT	CASSYSQGPGPQHF
TRBV2	.	TRBJ1-5	.	TGTGCCAGCACCAGGGAAGGGAGCAATCAGCCCCAGCATTTT	CASTREGSNQPQHF
TRBV4-2	.	TRBJ2-3	TRBD2	TGTGCCAGCAGCAAAGAAACTGGACTAGCGCCCGATACGCAGTATTTT	CASSKETGLAPDTQYF
TRBV7-2	.	TRBJ1-2	TRBD1	TGTGCCAGCAGCTCGCAGGGGGGATGGTATGGCTACACCTTC	CASSSQGGWYGYTF
TRBV28	.	TRBJ2-1	TRBD2	TGTGCCAGCACCCCTAGCGGGAGGACGAATGAGCAGTTCTTC	CASTPSGRTNEQFF
TRBV6-5	.	TRBJ1-2	TRBD1	TGTGCCAGCAGCCAAGGGACAGGGTATAGTTATGGCTACACCTTC	CASSQGTGYSYGYTF
TRBV5-4	few	TRBJ1-1	.	TGTGCCAGCAGCTACAGGGTGACGGGAACTGAAGCTTTCTTT	CASSYRVTGTEAFF
TRBV11-3	few	TRBJ2-1	.	TGTGCCAGCAGCACTTACAGCAGCCATGAGCAGTTCTTC	CASSTYSSHEQFF
TRBV12-5	.	TRBJ2-7	.	.	CASGLAQAFGYEQYF
TRBV7-2	.	TRBJ1-2	.	TGTGCCAGCAGCTTATTAGGGGGGAACTATGGCTACACCTTC	CASSLLGGNYGYTF
TRBV25-1	.	TRBJ2-1	.	TGTGCCAGCAGTGAATGGGCGAACCCTGTATTCTTC	CASSEWANPVFF
TRBV30	.	TRBJ1-1	TRBD1	TGTGCCTCCCAGACAGGGTTGCACACTGAAGCTTTCTTT	CASQTGLHTEAFF
TRBV2	.	TRBJ2-7	.	TGTGCCAGCAGTGATGTCAGGGATTTGGACGAGCAGTACTTC	CASSDVRDLDEQYF
TRBV27	.	TRBJ2-7	.	TGTGCCAGCGCTCGCCAGGGGAGTATTGAGCAGTACTTC	CASARQGSIEQYF
TRBV16	.	TRBJ1-4	.	TGTGCCAGCAGCCCCTTAGCCGGAAGGGGTGAAAAACTGTTTTTT	CASSPLAGRGEKLFF
TRBV6-1	.	TRBJ1-5	.	TGTGCCAGCAGTTCGGCCGGGACAAGCAATCAGCCCCAGCATTTT	CASSSAGTSNQPQHF
TRBV28	.	TRBJ2-5	TRBD2	TGTGCCAGCAGTGGGACTAGCGGGAGTCAGACCCAGTACTTC	CASSGTSGSQTQYF
TRBV6-1	.	TRBJ1-3	.	TGTGCCAGCAGTGTTAGTCAGTACTCTGGAAACACCATATATTTT	CASSVSQYSGNTIYF
TRBV19	.	TRBJ1-5	.	TGTGCCAGTAGTATTCAGGGCAGGTCAGAACAGCCCCAGCATTTT	CASSIQGRSEQPQHF
TRBV5-4	.	TRBJ2-3	.	TGTGCCAGCAGCTCCGCGGCAGGATCCCCAGGCACAGATACGCAGTATTTT	CASSSAAGSPGTDTQYF
TRBV19	.	TRBJ2-3	.	TGTGCCAGTAGTATAGGTTCGGGGACGGGAGATACGCAGTATTTT	CASSIGSGTGDTQYF
TRBV4-2	.	TRBJ2-1	TRBD2	TGTGCCAGCAGCCAACCCTATCGGGAGGTTGAGCAGTTCTTC	CASSQPYREVEQFF
TRBV10-2	.	TRBJ1-5	.	TGCGCCAGCAGTGAGGGGGCACGGCAGCCCCAGCATTTT	CASSEGARQPQHF
TRBV5-1	once	TRBJ1-1	TRBD1	TGCGCCAGCAGCTCGGGGACAGGGTCCATGAACACTGAAGCTTTCTTT	CASSSGTGSMNTEAFF
TRBV4-1	once	TRBJ2-1	.	TGCGCCAGCAGCCAAGGATACCAAGCGGATGAGCAGTTCTTC	CASSQGYQADEQFF
TRBV5-4	.	TRBJ1-5	.	TGTGCCAGCAGCCACGACGGAGATAATCAGCCCCAGCATTTT	CASSHDGDNQPQHF
TRBV27	once	TRBJ2-7	.	TGTGCCAGCAGTTTAGAACGGCTAAACTACGAGCAGTACTTC	CASSLERLNYEQYF
TRBV27	few	TRBJ1-1	TRBD1	TGTGCCAGCAGTTCATCCCCCGGGACAGGGGGTGGCACTGAAGCTTTCTTT	CASSSSPGTGGGTEAFF
TRBV18	.	TRBJ1-1	.	TGTGCCAGCTCAGAAGACATGAACACTGAAGCTTTCTTT	CASSEDMNTEAFF
TRBV5-4	.	TRBJ2-1	TRBD1	TGTGCCAGCAGGCTCGGGACAGGGTACGGCGAGCAGTTCTTC	CASRLGTGYGEQFF
TRBV7-9	.	TRBJ2-3	.	TGTGCCAGCAGCTTTTGGGTCGCGGGCAGCACAGATACGCAGTATTTT	CASSFWVAGSTDTQYF
TRBV5-1	.	TRBJ1-5	.	TGCGCCAGCAGCTTAGGGACGACAAATCAGCCCCAGCATTTT	CASSLGTTNQPQHF
TRBV6-1	.	TRBJ2-5	.	TGTGCCAGCAGTGGACAGGAACAAGAGACCCAGTACTTC	CASSGQEQETQYF
TRBV4-2	once	TRBJ2-2	TRBD2	TGTGCCAGCGAGGGTAGCGGGAGGGCCGGGGAGCTGTTTTTT	CASEGSGRAGELFF
TRBV2	.	TRBJ2-7	.	TGTGCCACTGGCAGCTCCTACGAGCAGTACTTC	CATGSSYEQYF
TRBV27	.	TRBJ2-1	.	TGTGCCAGCAGTTTAAATTACAACTACAATGAGCAGTTCTTC	CASSLNYNYNEQFF
TRBV5-1	few	TRBJ2-2	.	TGCGCCAGCAGCGGCAGGGGGAACACCGGGGAGCTGTTTTTT	CASSGRGNTGELFF
TRBV4-3	.	TRBJ2-3	.	TGCGCCAGCAGCCAGCAAATGGTGGATACGCAGTATTTT	CASSQQMVDTQYF
TRBV11-3	once	TRBJ2-2	TRBD1	TGTGCCAGCAGCTCGAGACAGGGAGCCGGGGAGCTGTTTTTT	CASSSRQGAGELFF
TRBV27	.	TRBJ2-1	TRBD2	TGTGCCAGCACCCCAAGCGGGAGAGGGACCTACAATGAGCAGTTCTTC	CASTPSGRGTYNEQFF
TRBV4-3	once	TRBJ2-2	TRBD1	TGCGCCAGCAGCCCCGGGACAGCGACCGGGGAGCTGTTTTTT	CASSPGTATGELFF
TRBV19	once	TRBJ2-5	.	TGTGCCAGTAGTTCTGGGCGTGGGGAGACCCAGTACTTC	CASSSGRGETQYF
TRBV19	.	TRBJ1-2	.	TGTGCCAGTAGTATTTACCTCAAAGACAGGAAGGTTGGCTACACCTTC	CASSIYLKDRKVGYTF
TRBV9	.	TRBJ2-7	.	TGTGCCAGCAGCGTGGGGCCAAACCCCGCCGAGCAGTACTTC	CASSVGPNPAEQYF
TRBV2	.	TRBJ2-2	TRBD1	TGTGCCAGCAGCCTTCCGAGGGACAGCTGGTTGTCCGGGGAGCTGTTTTTT	CASSLPRDSWLSGELFF
TRBV9	.	TRBJ2-7	.	TGTGCCAGCAGCGATGGCGGGCCGAGCTCCTACGAGCAGTACTTC	CASSDGGPSSYEQYF
TRBV27	.	TRBJ2-7	.	TGTGCCAGCAGTTTATTGGGGGGGCAGTACGAGCAGTACTTC	CASSLLGGQYEQYF
TRBV9	.	TRBJ2-3	TRBD2	TGTGCCAGCAGCGTAGTGGCGGGAGAGTTAGGAGATACGCAGTATTTT	CASSVVAGELGDTQYF
TRBV19	.	TRBJ2-7	.	TGTGCCAGTAGTAACGGGCCGCTCTACGAGCAGTACTTC	CASSNGPLYEQYF
TRBV30	.	TRBJ2-5	.	TGTGCCTGGAGTAGGACTGACAGACAAGAGACCCAGTACTTC	CAWSRTDRQETQYF